This T cell receptor beta chain was recorded in a study of glioma-infiltrating T cells. General study findings and limits: Tissue and blood shared very few CDR3 sequences. Above-expected tissue-blood divergence occurred in all gliomas, most in low-grade ones.

CDR1 and CDR2 (germline): MNHEY, SVGEGT. CDR3 length: 14 residues. J was trimmed by 6 bases and V by 2 bases; bases with no gene match: 2. This clonotype was detected many times. No antigen is known for it. Using RNA template, CDR3s of TCR alpha and beta were amplified with iRepertoire arm-PCR. Tissue mRNA or PBMC total RNA, 100-400 ng, went into one-step reverse transcription and amplification. TCRdb itself ran the multiplex PCR reads through MiXCR, one entry per CDR3 protein. The repertoire holds about 140,000 distinct CDR3 sequences, with approximately 39% as singletons. Sequenced sample: glioma tissue, nonneoplastic brain tissue, or PBMCs (not recorded which). The source is a human donor with low-grade glioma or glioblastoma, undergoing nonglioma brain surgery, or in good health (not recorded which). The V call is TRBV6-2 or TRBV6-3, the J call TRBJ2-1; TRBD2 agrees at 9 bases. CDR3 sequence: CASSYGLARNEQFF. The CDR3 coding sequence is TGTGCCAGCAGTTACGGACTAGCGCGCAATGAGCAGTTCTTC.